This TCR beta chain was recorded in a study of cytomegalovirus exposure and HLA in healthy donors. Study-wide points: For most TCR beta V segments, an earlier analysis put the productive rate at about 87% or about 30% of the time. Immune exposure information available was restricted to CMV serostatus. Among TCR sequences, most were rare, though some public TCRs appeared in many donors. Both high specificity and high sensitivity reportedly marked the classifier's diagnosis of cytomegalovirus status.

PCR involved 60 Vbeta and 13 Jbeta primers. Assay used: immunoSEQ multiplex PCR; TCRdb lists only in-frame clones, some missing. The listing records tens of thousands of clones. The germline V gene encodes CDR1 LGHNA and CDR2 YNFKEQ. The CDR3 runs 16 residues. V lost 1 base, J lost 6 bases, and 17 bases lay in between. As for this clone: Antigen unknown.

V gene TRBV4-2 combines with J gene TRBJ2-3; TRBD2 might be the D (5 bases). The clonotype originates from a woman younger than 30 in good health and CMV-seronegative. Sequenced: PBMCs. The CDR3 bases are TGTGCCAGCAGCCAAGGAGGGTTCGGAGTAGGGGATACGCAGTATTTT. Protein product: CASSQGGFGVGDTQYF.